This T cell receptor beta chain is drawn from a study of blood T cell repertoires in COVID-19. Study details: Acute and convalescent COVID-19 samples came from the United States, Italy and Spain. T cells, B-cell-depleted T cells, or PBMCs supplied cDNA or gDNA.

This clone was seen only once. TCRdb keeps only in-frame clones here, not all; method: immunoSEQ multiplex PCR. Here the sample spans 270,000 or so clones, 75% to 90% being singletons. The ends lost 5 bases at V and 1 base at J; junction bases unmatched: 5. Germline-derived CDR1 and CDR2 are LGHNA and YNFKEQ. The CDR3 contains 14 residues. The clonotype comes from a man in his forties with acute or convalescent COVID-19. Material: peripheral blood. J is TRBJ2-7 and V is TRBV4-2; 7 bases map to TRBD1. The CDR3 here is CASSWVRGSYEQYF. The CDR3 DNA reads as TGTGCCAGCAGCTGGGTCAGGGGGTCCTACGAGCAGTACTTC.